The T cell receptor beta chain described here comes from a study of identifying expanded T cells in peripheral blood. Whole-study findings and limits: Roughly two-week clone count variance significantly increased as total template count grew. Over two and four weeks, about 17 and 20 clones changed, versus around 1.1 between replicates.

No infections or other immune events were documented during collection. Comments on this clone: Its specificity is not known.

Sequenced by immunoSEQ multiplex PCR; TCRdb stores in-frame clones only, minus some. The profile shows some 90,000 clones, 88% of them singletons. Material for sequencing was blood. The TCR was taken from a person aged 18-69 years in good health.

CDR3 nucleotides: TGTGCCACCAGCAGAGCCCTGGACAGGGGGCGGGTTGAGCAGTTCTTC. It codes for CATSRALDRGRVEQFF. V usage is TRBV15 and J usage is TRBJ2-1; the match to TRBD1 covers 11 bases. V shed 1 base and J 9 bases; nucleotides not matched to a gene: 8. Germline V CDR1 and CDR2: LNHNV, YYDKDF (reference sequence). The CDR3 sequence is 16 residues long.